This T cell receptor (beta chain) is from a study of blood T cells in healthy people across ages. Study-level points and caveats: More naive CD4+ cells and higher diversity were found in long-lived than in aged donors. The percentage of naive T cells correlated strongly with TCR beta diversity. Diversity was estimated from one million T cells, and these estimates were considered underestimates.

Next came a second PCR, run for about 6 to 11 cycles, which used a sample-barcoded 5' primer along with a J-beta primer mix. Every molecule of cDNA carried a tag from a template-switch adaptor with 12 random nucleotides. TCRdb reanalysed the 5' RACE reads using MiXCR and keeps one entry per CDR3 protein. This sample has roughly 720,000 distinct CDR3 sequences, with less than 70% found just once. The V gene end was trimmed by 5 bases and the J gene end by 3 bases; junction bases not matched to a gene: 3. Germline assignment: CDR1 SGHRS and CDR2 YFSETQ. The CDR3 covers 13 residues. Regarding this clonotype: Its cognate antigen is unknown.

V and J are TRBV5-1 and TRBJ1-1; 8 positions agree with TRBD1. The receptor was derived from an older man in good health. The sequenced sample was blood. The CDR3 protein is CASRMTGDTEAFF. The DNA for the CDR3 is TGCGCCAGCAGGATGACAGGGGACACTGAAGCTTTCTTT.